This TCR beta chain was identified during a study of CD8 T cells in ankylosing spondylitis. V shed 7 bases and J shed 10 bases, with 24 bases lying between them. The CDR3 has 15 amino acids. Germline CDR1 and CDR2: SNHLY and FYNNEI. Overall study findings and caveats: One TCR beta motif, made up of eight or nine highly homologous variants, appeared characteristic of ankylosing spondylitis blood. Earlier reports found some motif variants in synovial fluid and blood in reactive arthritis.

The sample holds a few counts of this clonotype. Its antigen remains unidentified. TCRdb processed the 5' RACE reads anew with MiXCR; each CDR3 protein has one entry. The sample has about 200,000 distinct CDR3 sequences, about 6.7% seen once; the top ten hold 11% to 15%. The sample was blood, either unsorted or a sorted T cell fraction (not recorded which). This TCR came from a male donor with ankylosing spondylitis. The chain carries TRBV2 and TRBJ2-3; D not resolved. CDR3 sequence (DNA): TGTGCCAGCAATTCCCGCTCCACGCGACTTGGCTCGCAGTATTTT. Amino acid sequence: CASNSRSTRLGSQYF.